What follows is one TCR beta chain and its context. Clones were sequenced by immunoSEQ multiplex PCR, and TCRdb holds only the in-frame ones, with some missing. The data hold about 74,000 clones, with 70% to 80% observed a single time. The data stem from a study of blood T cell repertoires in COVID-19. Unmatched junction bases numbered 7, after V lost 3 bases and J lost 4 bases. This CDR3 has 15 amino acids. Per the germline V gene, CDR1 is DFQATT and CDR2 is SNEGSKA (reference sequence). This chain links TRBV20-1 with TRBJ2-1, with 9 bases that match TRBD2. This TCR derives from a man aged 65 to 79 with acute or convalescent COVID-19. The sequenced sample consisted of peripheral blood. The CDR3 nucleotides are TGCAGTGCTAGTGAGGGTAGCGGGGGTTACAATGAGCAGTTCTTC. This gives the protein CSASEGSGGYNEQFF.